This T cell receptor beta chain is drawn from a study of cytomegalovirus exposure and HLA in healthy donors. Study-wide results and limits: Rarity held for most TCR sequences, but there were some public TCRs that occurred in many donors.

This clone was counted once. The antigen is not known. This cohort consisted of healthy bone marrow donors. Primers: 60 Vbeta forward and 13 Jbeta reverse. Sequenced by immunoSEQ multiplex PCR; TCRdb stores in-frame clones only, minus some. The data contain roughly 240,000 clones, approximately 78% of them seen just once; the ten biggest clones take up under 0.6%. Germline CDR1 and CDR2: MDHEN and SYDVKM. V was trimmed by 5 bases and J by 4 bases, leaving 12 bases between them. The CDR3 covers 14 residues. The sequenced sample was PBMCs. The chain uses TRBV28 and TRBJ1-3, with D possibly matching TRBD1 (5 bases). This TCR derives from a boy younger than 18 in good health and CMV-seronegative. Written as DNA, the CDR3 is TGTGCCAGCAGTGTTGGGGGAGGCGGAAACACCATATATTTT. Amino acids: CASSVGGGGNTIYF.